These 22 T cell receptor beta chains were sequenced from one sample in a study of T cells in Graves' hyperthyroidism and ophthalmopathy. TCR beta CDR3 sequences were amplified from RNA transcripts. The HTBI set primed first-round TCR CDR3 RT-PCR. Using its own MiXCR run on the multiplex PCR reads, TCRdb lists one record per CDR3 protein. The table lists around 610,000 distinct CDR3 sequences, over 12% of them singletons. Material for sequencing was blood. These receptors were obtained from a woman between 40 and 55 years old with Graves' ophthalmopathy.

This clonotype showed up many times. The chain is built from TRBV24-1 and TRBJ2-5, with 7 nucleotides matching TRBD2. V was pared by 4 bases and J by 4 bases, with 2 bases of the junction left unmatched. The length of the CDR3 is 13 residues. From germline, CDR1 is KGHDR and CDR2 SFDVKD. CDR3 residues: CATSEAGAETQYF. CDR3 DNA sequence: TGTGCCACCAGTGAGGCGGGAGCAGAGACCCAGTACTTC.

The V call is TRBV10-3, the J call TRBJ1-2; TRBD1 agrees at 7 bases. This CDR3 is 13 amino acids long. Germline V CDR1 and CDR2: ENHRY, SYGVKD. The V and J ends lost 6 bases and 4 bases, in that order; junction bases with no gene match: 5. CDR3 nucleotides: TGTGCCATCAGAAGACAGGGCCTCTATGGCTACACCTTC. Translating it yields CAIRRQGLYGYTF.

There are many counts of this clonotype. This chain links TRBV2 with TRBJ1-5, with 9 bases fitting TRBD1. Germline lookup yields CDR1 SNHLY and CDR2 FYNNEI. The CDR3 runs to 13 residues. Trimming took 7 bases from V and 7 from J; bases not matched to a gene: 5. As DNA, the CDR3 is TGTGCCAGCACTACAGGGGGCGGACAGCCCCAGCATTTT. It codes for CASTTGGGQPQHF. The full variable domain, completed using reference TRBV2 and TRBJ1-5, is EPEVTQTPSHQVTQMGQEVILRCVPISNHLYFYWYRQILGQKVEFLVSFYNNEISEKSEIFDDQFSVERPDGSNFTLKIRSTKLEDSAMYFCASTTGGGQPQHFGDGTRLSIL.

This clonotype was detected ten times or more. The chain combines TRBV28 with TRBJ2-7; D remains ambiguous. V gave up 6 bases and J gave up 2 bases, with 5 bases separating them. The CDR3 is made up of 11 amino acids. Germline V CDR1 and CDR2: MDHEN, SYDVKM. The CDR3 spells CASSQPYEQYF. DNA for the CDR3: TGTGCCAGCAGCCAACCCTACGAGCAGTACTTC.

This clonotype appeared many times. This rearrangement joins TRBV7-3 to TRBJ2-1, with 7 bases lining up with TRBD2. In germline, CDR1 is SGHTA, CDR2 FQGTGA. The CDR3 is 15 amino acids. V lost 0 bases and J lost 7; bases outside the gene matches: 6. This CDR3 reads CASSLTPGRANEQFF. The CDR3 DNA is TGTGCCAGCAGCTTAACGCCGGGGAGGGCGAATGAGCAGTTCTTC.

This clonotype was counted ten times or more. The V gene is TRBV7-2, the J gene TRBJ2-5; D ambiguous. Germline CDR1 and CDR2: SGHTA and FQGNSA. The germline V and J ends were trimmed by 2 bases and 5 bases, with 15 bases remaining between them. This CDR3 spans 15 amino acids. This chain's CDR3 is CASSLYGVRGETQYF. The DNA for the CDR3 is TGTGCCAGCAGCTTATACGGAGTACGTGGGGAGACCCAGTACTTC.

This clonotype was recorded many times. V is TRBV4-2 and J is TRBJ1-5; unclear D gene. Per germline, CDR1 LGHNA and CDR2 YNFKEQ. Trimming took 1 base from V and 6 from J, leaving 7 bases between them. The CDR3 is 13 amino acids. As DNA, the CDR3 is TGTGCCAGCAGCCAAGCCACTGGTCAGCCCCAGCATTTT. Protein: CASSQATGQPQHF.

This clonotype has at least ten counts. V is TRBV28 and J is TRBJ1-1; D is unclear. This CDR3 region has 15 residues. Germline V gene data show CDR1 as MDHEN and CDR2 as SYDVKM. Deletions cut 7 bases from V and 6 bases from J, with 21 bases between. This chain's CDR3 is CASNQPRGRKAEAFF. The CDR3 DNA reads TGTGCCAGCAATCAACCCAGAGGGCGAAAGGCTGAAGCTTTCTTT.

This clonotype has only a few counts. J is TRBJ1-3 and V is TRBV19; D ambiguous. The germline V and J ends were trimmed by 7 bases and 2 bases, with 15 bases remaining between them. Looked up from germline, CDR1 is LNHDA and CDR2 is SQIVND (reference sequence). The CDR3 is 15 residues long. CDR3 DNA sequence: TGTGCCAGTACTCTCGCCCGAGGACCTGGAAACACCATATATTTT. Protein: CASTLARGPGNTIYF.

In this sample, this clonotype turned up many times. The V call is TRBV15, the J call TRBJ1-5; 10 nucleotides line up with TRBD1. Germline assignment: CDR1 LNHNV and CDR2 YYDKDF (reference sequence). V lost 4 bases and J lost 4; bases outside the gene matches: 4. This CDR3 has 15 amino acids. The CDR3 sequence: CATSKGTGVNQPQHF. Written as DNA, the CDR3 is TGTGCCACCAGCAAAGGGACAGGGGTAAATCAGCCCCAGCATTTT.

In this sample, this clonotype turned up many times. The chain joins TRBV6-5 to TRBJ2-7; 8 bases line up with TRBD1. The V segment lost 4 bases and the J segment 1 base; nucleotides outside the gene matches: 6. The CDR3 runs 15 residues. The germline gives CDR1 MNHEY, CDR2 SVGAGI. The CDR3 is CASSSKTGASYEQYF. CDR3 nucleotide sequence: TGTGCCAGCAGTTCCAAGACAGGGGCGTCCTACGAGCAGTACTTC.

This clonotype appeared a few times. The V call is TRBV4-2, the J call TRBJ2-2, with 7 bases lining up with TRBD1. J lost 6 bases, V lost 3 bases, and 7 bases had no gene match. The V gene's germline CDR1 is LGHNA and CDR2 YNFKEQ. CDR3 length equals 15 residues. The CDR3 here is CASSHSTGAAGELFF. For the CDR3, the DNA is TGTGCCAGCAGCCATTCTACAGGGGCTGCCGGGGAGCTGTTTTTT.

This clonotype was observed at least ten times. Germline and junction disagree at one end, which may indicate a read error. The CDR3 region has the DNA TGTGCCAGCACCCTATCGACAGGGCTCGGCTCCTACAATTCACCCCTCCACTTT. This sequence encodes CASTLSTGLGSYNSPLHF. The chain employs TRBV6-2 or TRBV6-3 and TRBJ1-6, with 7 bases identical to TRBD1. The germline gives CDR1 MNHEY, CDR2 SVGEGT. CDR3 size: 18 residues.

In this sample, this clonotype turned up many times. The V gene is TRBV12-3 or TRBV12-4, the J gene TRBJ2-2, with D perhaps matching TRBD1 (5 bases). The CDR3 extends over 15 amino acids. V was trimmed by 7 bases and J by 2 bases, leaving 14 bases between them. In nucleotides, the CDR3 is TGTGCCAGCACCGTCAGGGCTATTAACACCGGGGAGCTGTTTTTT. This sequence encodes CASTVRAINTGELFF.

In this sample, this clonotype turned up many times. The chain combines TRBV11-2 with TRBJ2-7; TRBD2 matches at 7 bases. CDR3 length equals 14 residues. The germline gives CDR1 SGHAT, CDR2 FQNNGV. V shed 4 bases and J 2 bases; nucleotides not matched to a gene: 5. CDR3: CASSSGLGTYEQYF. CDR3 DNA: TGTGCCAGCAGCTCCGGACTAGGTACCTACGAGCAGTACTTC.

This rearrangement joins TRBV28 to TRBJ2-4; 11 bases fit TRBD1. CDR1 and CDR2 (germline): MDHEN, SYDVKM. J gave up 5 bases and V 10 bases, and 7 bases lay outside the gene matches. The CDR3 contains 14 residues. The CDR3 DNA reads TGTGCCACCCGGGGGACAGGGGGGGAAAACATTCAGTACTTC. Its protein product is CATRGTGGENIQYF. Drawing the rest from reference TRBV28 and TRBJ2-4, the complete variable domain is DVKVTQSSRYLVKRTGEKVFLECVQDMDHENMFWYRQDPGLGLRLIYFSYDVKMKEKGDIPEGYSVSREKKERFSLILESASTNQTSMYLCATRGTGGENIQYFGAGTRLSVL.

This clonotype was recorded many times. CDR3 protein: CASSYNVQGLASHEQYF. The DNA for the CDR3 is TGTGCCAGCAGTTACAATGTCCAGGGACTAGCATCCCACGAGCAGTACTTC. J is TRBJ2-7 and V is TRBV6-2 or TRBV6-3; TRBD2 agrees at 9 bases. The CDR3 consists of 17 residues. With V trimmed by 2 bases and J by 5 bases, 13 bases remained unmatched. Germline V gives CDR1 MNHEY, CDR2 SVGEGT.

There are many counts of this clonotype. This chain links TRBV29-1 with TRBJ2-2, with 11 nucleotides matching TRBD1. The CDR3 covers 14 residues. The germline gives CDR1 SQVTM, CDR2 ANQGSEA. After removal of 6 bases from V and 4 bases from J, the junction contained 4 bases not matched to a gene. Written as DNA, the CDR3 is TGCAGCGTAGGACAGGGGGCAGGCACCGGGGAGCTGTTTTTT. Its protein is CSVGQGAGTGELFF.

The chain links TRBV7-2 to TRBJ1-1, with D maybe TRBD1 (5 bases). Germline CDR1 and CDR2: SGHTA and FQGNSA. The CDR3 has 14 residues. Trimming shortened V by 0 bases and J by 8 bases, and 13 bases separated the two germline ends. CDR3 DNA sequence: TGTGCCAGCAGCTTAGCGAACACAGGTACCGAAGCTTTCTTT. Its translation: CASSLANTGTEAFF.

The CDR3 sequence: CASSRGLAGDEQYF. The CDR3 DNA follows: TGTGCCAGCAGCCGAGGACTAGCGGGAGACGAGCAGTACTTC. The V and J genes are TRBV7-2 and TRBJ2-7; 13 bases align to TRBD2. Germline lookup yields CDR1 SGHTA and CDR2 FQGNSA. J was trimmed by 5 bases and V by 5 bases; bases with no gene match: 3. The length of the CDR3 is 14 residues.

This clonotype was observed many times. The chain has TRBV28 and TRBJ2-6, with TRBD1 matching over 11 bases. The CDR3 runs 18 residues. V lost 3 bases, J lost 0 bases, and 4 bases stayed unmatched. From germline, CDR1 is MDHEN and CDR2 SYDVKM. The CDR3 region has the DNA TGTGCCAGCAGTTTGGGGACAGGGGGTAACTCTGGGGCCAACGTCCTGACTTTC. Its protein product is CASSLGTGGNSGANVLTF.

This clonotype was recorded at least ten times. This sequence joins TRBV12-3 or TRBV12-4 and TRBJ1-3, with no clear D. Trimming removed 10 bases from V and 1 base from J, with 14 bases in between. The CDR3 runs 14 residues. CDR3 amino acids: CATKGEASGNTIYF. The CDR3, as DNA: TGTGCCACCAAAGGAGAGGCTTCTGGAAACACCATATATTTT.